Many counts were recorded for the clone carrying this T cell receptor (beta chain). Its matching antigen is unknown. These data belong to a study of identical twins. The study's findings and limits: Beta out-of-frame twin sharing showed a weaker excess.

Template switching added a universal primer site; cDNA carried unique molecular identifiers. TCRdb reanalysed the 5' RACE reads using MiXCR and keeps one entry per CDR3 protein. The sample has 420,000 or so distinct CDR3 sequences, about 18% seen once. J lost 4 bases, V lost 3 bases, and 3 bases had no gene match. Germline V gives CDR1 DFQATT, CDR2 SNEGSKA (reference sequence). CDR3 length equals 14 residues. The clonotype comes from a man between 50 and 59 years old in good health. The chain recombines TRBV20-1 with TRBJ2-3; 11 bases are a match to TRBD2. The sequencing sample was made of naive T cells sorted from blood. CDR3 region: CSASVAGGADTQYF. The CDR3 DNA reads TGCAGTGCTAGCGTAGCGGGAGGGGCAGATACGCAGTATTTT.